A selection of T cell receptor beta chains follows, all from one sample in a study of T cell repertoires in cytomegalovirus infection. TCRdb re-derived calls from the reads in MiXCR, one entry per CDR3 protein. Seen here are 750,000 to 900,000 distinct CDR3 sequences, under 35% observed once, and the top ten hold roughly 13%. No antigen is known for these receptors. The sample was cultured CD8+ T cells from PBMCs, taken from culture after CMV antigen stimulation. These receptors were obtained from a human donor in good health (CMV status not recorded). Some clones in this sample may be carry-over from other donors' samples. Both conserved end residues are part of each CDR3.

cdr3_length: 16; v_call: TRBV3-1; j_call: TRBJ2-7; cdr3_aa: CASSQVITGGLYEQYF
cdr3_length: 15; v_call: TRBV5-4; j_call: TRBJ1-5; cdr3_aa: CASSSGVGWNQPQHF
cdr3_length: 14; v_call: TRBV27; j_call: TRBJ1-1; cdr3_aa: CASSPGQTNTEAFF
cdr3_length: 15; v_call: TRBV4-1; j_call: TRBJ1-1; cdr3_aa: CASSQRGGANTEAFF
cdr3_length: 9; v_call: TRBV2; j_call: TRBJ2-1; cdr3_aa: CASSEGQFF
cdr3_length: 12; v_call: TRBV6-1; j_call: TRBJ1-1; cdr3_aa: CASSEQYTEAFF
cdr3_length: 15; v_call: TRBV6-5; j_call: TRBJ2-1; cdr3_aa: CASSYSGTSGFEQFF
cdr3_length: 14; v_call: TRBV7-9; j_call: TRBJ1-6; cdr3_aa: CASRETGLNSPLHF
cdr3_length: 16; v_call: TRBV4-2; j_call: TRBJ2-1; cdr3_aa: CASSQDWAGGYNEQFF
cdr3_length: 13; v_call: TRBV29-1; j_call: TRBJ2-1; cdr3_aa: CSVAWGDGGEQFF
cdr3_length: 16; v_call: TRBV6-2/TRBV6-3; j_call: TRBJ2-5; cdr3_aa: CASSRWGGGGQETQYF
cdr3_length: 15; v_call: TRBV9; j_call: TRBJ1-2; cdr3_aa: CASSASRDGGYGYTF
cdr3_length: 19; v_call: TRBV27; j_call: TRBJ1-1; cdr3_aa: CASSLGAGAEPLRGSEAFF
cdr3_length: 11; v_call: TRBV12-5; j_call: TRBJ2-1; cdr3_aa: CASGLQGPQFF
cdr3_length: 12; v_call: TRBV11-2; j_call: TRBJ2-3; cdr3_aa: CASSLVFDTQYF
cdr3_length: 12; v_call: TRBV7-4; j_call: TRBJ2-7; cdr3_aa: CASSLEPDEQYF
cdr3_length: 15; v_call: TRBV7-9; j_call: TRBJ1-5; cdr3_aa: CASSLGRQNNQPQHF
cdr3_length: 17; v_call: TRBV7-6; j_call: TRBJ1-2; cdr3_aa: CASSLGVGTGATYGYTF
cdr3_length: 15; v_call: TRBV27; j_call: TRBJ2-5; cdr3_aa: CASSLRGWGSETQYF
cdr3_length: 13; v_call: TRBV5-5; j_call: TRBJ1-1; cdr3_aa: CASSLDISTEAFF
cdr3_length: 17; v_call: TRBV6-2/TRBV6-3; j_call: TRBJ1-6; cdr3_aa: CASSYLSRYSYNSPLHF
cdr3_length: 14; v_call: TRBV12-3/TRBV12-4; j_call: TRBJ2-7; cdr3_aa: CASSPGTFSYEQYF
cdr3_length: 15; v_call: TRBV13; j_call: TRBJ2-3; cdr3_aa: CASSELAGPTDTQYF
cdr3_length: 12; v_call: TRBV6-5; j_call: TRBJ2-3; cdr3_aa: CASGGDRNTQYF
cdr3_length: 15; v_call: TRBV12-3/TRBV12-4; j_call: TRBJ1-3; cdr3_aa: CASVGSRDSGNTIYF
cdr3_length: 16; v_call: TRBV9; j_call: TRBJ1-2; cdr3_aa: CASSVGVVTEGDGYTF
cdr3_length: 17; v_call: TRBV2; j_call: TRBJ1-2; cdr3_aa: CASEGTGGEFGSYGYTF
cdr3_length: 16; v_call: TRBV15; j_call: TRBJ2-3; cdr3_aa: CATSSNTFPSTDTQYF
cdr3_length: 16; v_call: TRBV12-3/TRBV12-4; j_call: TRBJ2-3; cdr3_aa: CASSLAVVSLVATQYF
cdr3_length: 15; v_call: TRBV12-3/TRBV12-4; j_call: TRBJ1-6; cdr3_aa: CASSFSDRVGSPLHF
cdr3_length: 14; v_call: TRBV27; j_call: TRBJ1-1; cdr3_aa: CASSYGTGRFEAFF
cdr3_length: 19; v_call: TRBV7-9; j_call: TRBJ1-4; cdr3_aa: CASSLALRQGVSTNEKLFF
cdr3_length: 14; v_call: TRBV19; j_call: TRBJ2-1; cdr3_aa: CASSIWGPYNEQFF
cdr3_length: 15; v_call: TRBV7-9; j_call: TRBJ2-3; cdr3_aa: CASSLTVTGTDTQYF
cdr3_length: 15; v_call: TRBV7-9; j_call: TRBJ1-2; cdr3_aa: CASSLGQRNNYGYTF
cdr3_length: 15; v_call: TRBV12-3/TRBV12-4; j_call: TRBJ1-1; cdr3_aa: CASTPRDILNTEAFF
cdr3_length: 13; v_call: TRBV15; j_call: TRBJ1-4; cdr3_aa: CATSRGGSEKLFF
cdr3_length: 14; v_call: TRBV10-3; j_call: TRBJ1-5; cdr3_aa: CAISTKGGSQPQHF
cdr3_length: 15; v_call: TRBV9; j_call: TRBJ2-2; cdr3_aa: CASSGGGPNTGELFF
cdr3_length: 11; v_call: TRBV4-1; j_call: TRBJ1-1; cdr3_aa: CASTTGTEAFF
cdr3_length: 13; v_call: TRBV2; j_call: TRBJ2-7; cdr3_aa: CASILQGPYEQYF
cdr3_length: 14; v_call: TRBV6-2/TRBV6-3; j_call: TRBJ2-5; cdr3_aa: CASRFVYREETQYF
cdr3_length: 15; v_call: TRBV9; j_call: TRBJ2-2; cdr3_aa: CASSVDRVWTGELFF
cdr3_length: 16; v_call: TRBV7-2; j_call: TRBJ2-3; cdr3_aa: CASSLIDGGGTDTQYF
cdr3_length: 15; v_call: TRBV2; j_call: TRBJ2-2; cdr3_aa: CASRPTQGGTGELFF
cdr3_length: 17; v_call: TRBV5-1; j_call: TRBJ1-1; cdr3_aa: CASSLEGRGLLNTEAFF
cdr3_length: 13; v_call: TRBV24-1; j_call: TRBJ1-5; cdr3_aa: CATSRTGSQPQHF
cdr3_length: 15; v_call: TRBV25-1; j_call: TRBJ2-5; cdr3_aa: CASSVGRGGRETQYF
cdr3_length: 12; v_call: TRBV12-5; j_call: TRBJ1-5; cdr3_aa: CASGLVSGTQHF